The entry below gives a single T cell receptor beta chain sequence along with its context. Its antigen is undetermined. The data belong to a study of T cell responses to AZD1222 COVID-19 vaccine. Overall study context: Analysis merged second doses at about 4 or about 12 weeks.

Study findings and constraints: Unmutated variant regions are reportedly the target of nearly half of TCRs that are spike-specific. Donors were largely white British and mainly female; clonal diversity was possibly underestimated.

The data were produced by immunoSEQ multiplex PCR, yet TCRdb's version contains in-frame clones alone and is incomplete. The sample includes 100,000 to 120,000 clones, nearly 90% of them seen just once. CDR1 is SGDLS and CDR2 is YYNGEE in the germline V gene. J gave up 5 bases and V 4 bases, and 7 bases lay outside the gene matches. This CDR3 spans 17 amino acids. Material: peripheral blood, obtained on day 0 of AZD1222 vaccination. This receptor was taken from an adult in good health. The rearrangement uses TRBV9 and TRBJ2-2, with TRBD2 matching over 14 bases. This chain's CDR3 is CASSPGTSGRVTGELFF. Written as DNA, the CDR3 is TGTGCCAGCAGCCCCGGGACTAGCGGGAGAGTTACCGGGGAGCTGTTTTTT.